This entry lists 29 T cell receptor beta chains sequenced from one sample in a study of OX40 agonist ivuxolimab in advanced cancers. The table came from immunoSEQ multiplex PCR; TCRdb's copy has only in-frame clones and leaves some out. The sample consists of 65,000 to 95,000 clones, 70% to 90% of them appearing once. The material was CD4+ or CD8+ T cells sorted from blood, obtained in a trial of the OX40 agonist ivuxolimab. These TCRs come from an adult with an advanced solid tumor such as melanoma, head and neck, liver or kidney cancer.

For the CDR3, the DNA is TGTGCCAGCAGCCAAGCGACTTCACGGGGGAAGTGGTACTTC. Its protein is CASSQATSRGKWYF. The gene calls are TRBV14 and TRBJ2-7; maybe TRBD2 (6 bases). The germline V and J ends were trimmed by 1 base and 12 bases, with 19 bases remaining between them. The CDR3 spans 14 residues. Germline V gene data show CDR1 as SGHDN and CDR2 as FVKESK. The full variable domain, its missing parts supplied by reference TRBV14 and TRBJ2-7, is EAGVTQFPSHSVIEKGQTVTLRCDPISGHDNLYWYRRVMGKEIKFLLHFVKESKQDESGMPNNRFLAERTGGTYSTLKVQPAELEDSGVYFCASSQATSRGKWYFGPGTRLTVT.

The chain couples TRBV4-1 to TRBJ1-5, with 7 nucleotides matching TRBD1. The CDR3 sequence is 16 residues long. Germline V gene sequence: CDR1 MGHRA, CDR2 YSYEKL. Losses at the gene ends were 4 bases for V and 0 bases for J; bases not matched to a gene: 6. For the CDR3, the DNA is TGCGCCAGCAGCCCAGGGGGAACTTATAGCAATCAGCCCCAGCATTTT. Amino acid sequence: CASSPGGTYSNQPQHF.

This chain connects TRBV27 to TRBJ2-3, with no clear D. The CDR3 is 15 amino acids. The V end lost 4 bases, the J end lost 2 bases, and 13 bases lay between the germline ends. CDR1 is MNHEY, CDR2 SMNVEV, per germline (reference sequence). The CDR3 is CASSSGLGPTDTQYF. In DNA form, the CDR3 reads TGTGCCAGCAGTTCCGGATTAGGGCCCACAGATACGCAGTATTTT.

The genes are TRBV5-1 and TRBJ2-7, with TRBD1 as a possible D gene (5 bases). Deletions cut 4 bases from V and 0 bases from J, with 11 bases between. The CDR3 length is 14 residues. Germline V gene lookup returns CDR1 SGHRS and CDR2 YFSETQ. CDR3 nucleotide sequence: TGCGCCAGCAGCATATTACAGGCCTCCTACGAGCAGTACTTC. Its protein is CASSILQASYEQYF.

The CDR3 region is CASSSRTSARGEQFF. DNA of the CDR3: TGTGCCAGCAGCTCAAGGACTAGCGCCCGAGGTGAGCAGTTCTTC. This rearrangement joins TRBV7-2 to TRBJ2-1, with 9 bases lining up with TRBD2. The J segment lost 9 bases and the V segment lost 4 bases, leaving 10 bases of the junction unmatched. There are 15 residues in the CDR3. CDR1 is SGHTA, CDR2 FQGNSA, per germline.

This rearrangement joins TRBV9 to TRBJ1-1, with TRBD1 as a possible D gene (5 bases). Germline V gene data show CDR1 as SGDLS and CDR2 as YYNGEE. This CDR3 has 14 amino acids. V dropped 4 bases and J dropped 0 bases, with 10 bases sitting between them. CDR3 in DNA: TGTGCCAGCAGCCCGTGGGGGATGAACACTGAAGCTTTCTTT. Translation: CASSPWGMNTEAFF.

The sample holds a few counts of this clone. The gene calls are TRBV6-5 and TRBJ2-7, with D perhaps matching TRBD2 (5 bases). Germline V CDR1 and CDR2: MNHEY, SVGAGI. The CDR3 totals 15 residues. The V end was cut by 0 bases, the J end by 2 bases, with 11 bases between. CDR3 sequence reads: CASSYSGRVTYEQYF. For the CDR3, the DNA is TGTGCCAGCAGTTACTCTGGGCGGGTGACCTACGAGCAGTACTTC.

This chain links TRBV7-2 with TRBJ2-1; D is possibly TRBD2 (7 bases). The CDR3 is 18 residues long. The germline V gene encodes CDR1 SGHTA and CDR2 FQGNSA. V was cut by 5 bases and J by 1 base, with 21 bases left in between. CDR3 coding DNA: TGTGCCAGCAGCCCGAGAGCGGGGTTAGGGGGGTCCTACAATGAGCAGTTCTTC. This encodes CASSPRAGLGGSYNEQFF.

V usage is TRBV5-6 and J usage is TRBJ2-5, with 7 positions matching TRBD1. The better agreement between TRBJ2-7 and the DNA end casts doubt on the J call. This CDR3 is 15 amino acids long. Germline CDR1 is SGHDT and CDR2 is YYEEEE. This CDR3 is CASSALQGTSYEQYF. DNA of the CDR3: TGTGCCAGCAGCGCTTTACAGGGGACCTCCTACGAGCAGTACTTC.

This sequence joins TRBV14 and TRBJ1-1; D unresolved. CDR1 SGHDN and CDR2 FVKESK come from the germline V gene. The CDR3 is made up of 14 amino acids. V gave up 0 bases and J gave up 1 base, with 6 bases separating them. The DNA of the CDR3 is TGTGCCAGCAGCCAAGATAACTGGAACACTGAAGCTTTCTTT. Encoded protein: CASSQDNWNTEAFF.

V usage is TRBV6-1 and J usage is TRBJ2-7, with a weak D call TRBD1 (6 bases). The CDR3 has 14 amino acids. V was trimmed by 5 bases and J by 0 bases, leaving 11 bases between them. Per germline, CDR1 MNHNS and CDR2 SASEGT. CDR3 nucleotides: TGTGCCAGCAGTTTGGACAGTAGCTCCTACGAGCAGTACTTC. Translation gives CASSLDSSSYEQYF.

This clone has just one count. V usage is TRBV2 and J usage is TRBJ2-5, with D hard to call. The V gene lost 3 bases and the J gene lost 11 bases, with 10 bases spanning the gap. Germline V gene sequence: CDR1 SNHLY, CDR2 FYNNEI. The CDR3 length is 11 residues. Here the CDR3 reads CASSEAKEQYF. As DNA, the CDR3 is TGTGCCAGCAGTGAGGCCAAAGAGCAGTACTTC. Variable domain in full (rest from reference TRBV2 and TRBJ2-5): EPEVTQTPSHQVTQMGQEVILRCVPISNHLYFYWYRQILGQKVEFLVSFYNNEISEKSEIFDDQFSVERPDGSNFTLKIRSTKLEDSAMYFCASSEAKEQYFGPGTRLLVL.

The rearrangement uses TRBV6-1 and TRBJ1-4, with TRBD1 matching 7 bases. The CDR3 is 13 residues long. Germline V gene data show CDR1 as MNHNS and CDR2 as SASEGT. With 8 bases clipped from V and 4 bases from J, the junction kept 4 bases outside the gene matches. The CDR3 region is CASAGTVNEKLFF. The CDR3 coding sequence is TGTGCCAGCGCCGGGACAGTTAATGAAAAACTGTTTTTT.

This sequence joins TRBV6-6 and TRBJ2-2, with D maybe TRBD2 (5 bases). V gave up 4 bases and J gave up 8 bases, with 11 bases separating them. Germline V gene data show CDR1 as MNHNY and CDR2 as SVGAGI (reference sequence). CDR3 length: 13 residues. The DNA for the CDR3 is TGTGCCAGCAGTTTCTGGGAGTCAGGGGAGCTGTTTTTT. Translation gives CASSFWESGELFF.

This clone occurred once. V and J are TRBV19 and TRBJ1-4; D is undetermined. Germline V gene lookup returns CDR1 LNHDA and CDR2 SQIVND (reference sequence). Trimming left V 5 bases short and J 8 bases short, with 12 bases between. There are 13 residues in the CDR3. This chain's CDR3 is CASSAPWAEKLFF. The DNA for the CDR3 is TGTGCCAGTAGTGCCCCCTGGGCGGAAAAACTGTTTTTT.

The chain couples TRBV6-4 to TRBJ2-4; 9 bases match TRBD1. Losses at the gene ends were 3 bases for V and 7 bases for J; bases not matched to a gene: 4. The CDR3 is 14 residues long. The V gene's germline CDR1 is MRHNA and CDR2 SNTAGT. CDR3 bases: TGTGCCAGCAGTGAACGACAGGGGGGTAACATTCAGTACTTC. Encoded protein: CASSERQGGNIQYF.

The gene calls are TRBV19 and TRBJ2-7, with D perhaps TRBD2 (5 bases). This CDR3 is 14 amino acids long. Trimming removed 2 bases from V and 6 bases from J, with 14 bases in between. CDR1 LNHDA and CDR2 SQIVND come from the germline V gene (reference sequence). CDR3 bases: TGTGCCAGTAGTATAAGCGGTTTTGTAGGCGAGCAGTACTTC. Its translation: CASSISGFVGEQYF.

CDR3 protein: CASSSRITDTQYF. CDR3 nucleotides: TGTGCCAGCAGCAGCCGGATCACAGATACGCAGTATTTT. The chain carries TRBV7-9 and TRBJ2-3, with D unresolved. Trimming shortened V by 5 bases and J by 2 bases, and 8 bases separated the two germline ends. This CDR3 spans 13 amino acids. Per germline, CDR1 SEHNR and CDR2 FQNEAQ (reference sequence). The full variable domain, in which reference TRBV7-9 and TRBJ2-3 provide the parts outside the CDR3, is DTGVSQNPRHKITKRGQNVTFRCDPISEHNRLYWYRQTLGQGPEFLTYFQNEAQLEKSRLLSDRFSAERPKGSFSTLEIQRTEQGDSAMYLCASSSRITDTQYFGPGTRLTVL.

V is TRBV7-9 and J is TRBJ2-5; possible D gene TRBD2, 5 bases. The CDR3 spans 13 residues. Germline-derived CDR1 and CDR2 are SEHNR and FQNEAQ (reference sequence). Trimming took 5 bases from V and 5 from J, leaving 12 bases between them. CDR3 loop: CASSRTSAETQYF. The CDR3 bases are TGTGCCAGCAGCCGTACTAGTGCTGAGACCCAGTACTTC.

The chain employs TRBV4-1 and TRBJ2-3; 13 nucleotides align to TRBD2. V was clipped by 0 bases and J by 0 bases; unmatched bases: 3. This CDR3 has 18 residues. The germline V gene has CDR1 MGHRA and CDR2 YSYEKL. The DNA of the CDR3 is TGCGCCAGCAGCCAAGACGGACTAGCGGGGGCTAGCACAGATACGCAGTATTTT. Protein: CASSQDGLAGASTDTQYF.

The gene calls are TRBV29-1 and TRBJ1-1, with D unclear. This CDR3 has 12 residues. The ends were cut back, 7 bases at V and 6 bases at J, with 15 bases in the middle. CDR1 and CDR2 from the germline V gene are SQVTM and ANQGSEA. The CDR3, as DNA: TGCAGCGCCCGACTGGGGAGGCCTGAAGCTTTCTTT. It encodes CSARLGRPEAFF.

This rearrangement joins TRBV6-5 to TRBJ1-3; no clear D. CDR3 length equals 14 residues. The germline V gene has CDR1 MNHEY and CDR2 SVGAGI. Trimming stripped 2 bases from V and 3 bases from J, with 8 bases between. The DNA of the CDR3 is TGTGCCAGCAGTTACATAGCAGGTGGAAACACCATATATTTT. It translates to CASSYIAGGNTIYF.

The J gene is TRBJ2-3, the V gene TRBV13; 8 nucleotides agree with TRBD2. Germline V lookup: CDR1 PRHDT, CDR2 FYEKMQ (reference sequence). Trimming at V came to 4 bases and at J to 9 bases, leaving 12 bases not matched to a gene. The CDR3 spans 15 residues. CDR3 sequence: CASSSGTSWVQTQYF. The CDR3, as DNA: TGTGCCAGCAGCTCCGGGACTAGTTGGGTTCAAACGCAGTATTTT.

The chain joins TRBV19 to TRBJ2-3; 7 bases align to TRBD2. V lost 4 bases and J lost 3; bases outside the gene matches: 7. The germline gives CDR1 LNHDA, CDR2 SQIVND (reference sequence). This CDR3 has 15 amino acids. This CDR3 reads CASSRRGRRTDTQYF. DNA for the CDR3: TGTGCCAGTAGTAGGCGGGGGAGGAGGACAGATACGCAGTATTTT. Filled out from reference TRBV19 and TRBJ2-3, the complete variable domain reads DGGITQSPKYLFRKEGQNVTLSCEQNLNHDAMYWYRQDPGQGLRLIYYSQIVNDFQKGDIAEGYSVSREKKESFPLTVTSAQKNPTAFYLCASSRRGRRTDTQYFGPGTRLTVL.

The V gene is TRBV5-1, the J gene TRBJ1-3; no reliable D call. The CDR3 totals 13 residues. Germline lookup yields CDR1 SGHRS and CDR2 YFSETQ. V shed 4 bases and J shed 0 bases, with 5 bases lying between them. The CDR3 DNA reads as TGCGCCAGCAGCCATCACTCTGGAAACACCATATATTTT. Amino acid sequence: CASSHHSGNTIYF.

This chain uses TRBV25-1 with TRBJ2-7, with TRBD1 identical over 8 bases. Per germline, CDR1 MGHDK and CDR2 SYGVNS. V lost 10 bases and J lost 3; bases outside the gene matches: 2. There are 11 residues in the CDR3. The CDR3 spells CAIDRGYEQYF. The CDR3 region has the DNA TGTGCCATCGACAGGGGCTACGAGCAGTACTTC.

This chain links TRBV4-2 with TRBJ2-1, with 12 bases lining up with TRBD2. V shed 1 base and J 10 bases; nucleotides not matched to a gene: 11. CDR1 LGHNA and CDR2 YNFKEQ come from the germline V gene. The CDR3 is 17 residues long. CDR3 region: CASSQAERTSGGREQFF. The CDR3 DNA reads TGTGCCAGCAGCCAAGCTGAGCGAACTAGCGGGGGGAGGGAGCAGTTCTTC.

The genes are TRBV2 and TRBJ2-7; TRBD1 agrees at 7 bases. Unmatched junction bases numbered 6, after V lost 3 bases and J lost 4 bases. CDR1 SNHLY and CDR2 FYNNEI come from the germline V gene. CDR3 size: 14 residues. The CDR3 is CASSEERGLYEQYF. The CDR3 region has the DNA TGTGCCAGCAGTGAGGAAAGGGGGCTATACGAGCAGTACTTC.

The genes are TRBV10-1 and TRBJ2-2; TRBD1 matches 10 bases. The germline V gene has CDR1 WNHNN and CDR2 SYGVQD (reference sequence). The J segment lost 7 bases and the V segment lost 4 bases, leaving 6 bases of the junction unmatched. CDR3 length equals 15 residues. In DNA form, the CDR3 reads TGCGCCAGCAGTGGCGGGACAGGGGAACACGGGGAGCTGTTTTTT. Its protein product is CASSGGTGEHGELFF.